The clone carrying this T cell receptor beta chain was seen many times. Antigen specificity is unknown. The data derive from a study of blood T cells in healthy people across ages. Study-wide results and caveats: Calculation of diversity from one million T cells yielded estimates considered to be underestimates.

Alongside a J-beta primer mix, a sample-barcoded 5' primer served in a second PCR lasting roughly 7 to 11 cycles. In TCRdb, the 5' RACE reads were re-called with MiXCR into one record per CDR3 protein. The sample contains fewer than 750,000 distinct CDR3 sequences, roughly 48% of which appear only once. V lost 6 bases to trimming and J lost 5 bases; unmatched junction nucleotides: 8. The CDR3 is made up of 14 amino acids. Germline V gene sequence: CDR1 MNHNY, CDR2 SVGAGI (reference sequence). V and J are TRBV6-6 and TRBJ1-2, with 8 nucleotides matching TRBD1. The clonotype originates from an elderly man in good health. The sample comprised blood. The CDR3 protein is CASRPGQGAYGYTF. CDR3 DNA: TGTGCCAGCAGACCGGGGCAGGGGGCGTATGGCTACACCTTC.